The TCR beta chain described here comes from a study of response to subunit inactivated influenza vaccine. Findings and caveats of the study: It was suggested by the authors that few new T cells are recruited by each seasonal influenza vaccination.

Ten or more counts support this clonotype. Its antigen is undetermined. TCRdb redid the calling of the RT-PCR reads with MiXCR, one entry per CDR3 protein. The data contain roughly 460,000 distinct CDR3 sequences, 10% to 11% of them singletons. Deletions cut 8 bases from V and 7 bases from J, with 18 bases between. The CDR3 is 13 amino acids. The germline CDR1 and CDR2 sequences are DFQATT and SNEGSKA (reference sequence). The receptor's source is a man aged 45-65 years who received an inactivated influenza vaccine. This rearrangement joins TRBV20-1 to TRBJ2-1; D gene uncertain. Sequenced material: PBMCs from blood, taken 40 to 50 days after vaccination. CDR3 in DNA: TGCAGTACTATGGATCACACATGGAATGAGCAGTTCTTC. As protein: CSTMDHTWNEQFF.